These 5 T cell receptor beta chains share one sample of origin, sequenced in a study of T cell repertoires in cytomegalovirus infection. TCRdb recomputed calls from the reads with MiXCR, one row per CDR3 protein. The sample yields 290,000 or so distinct CDR3 sequences, about a tenth seen once. What was sequenced was PBMCs. The receptors were sampled from a human donor in good health (CMV status not recorded). Some clones in this sample may be carry-over from other donors' samples.

Comments on this clonotype: Sequence at one end of the junction differs from germline and may be a read error. The gene calls are TRBV7-9 and TRBJ1-5; possible D gene TRBD1, 5 bases. CDR3 length: 16 amino acids. The germline gives CDR1 SEHNR, CDR2 FQNEAQ (reference sequence). The CDR3: CASSLVTGGSNQPQQF. The CDR3 nucleotides are TGTGCCAGCAGCTTAGTAACCGGGGGTAGTAATCAGCCCCAGCAATTT.

This clonotype was counted at least ten times. This chain links TRBV12-3 or TRBV12-4 with TRBJ2-3; D is possibly TRBD1 or TRBD2 (5 bases each). This CDR3 has 13 residues. The V end was cut by 5 bases, the J end by 2 bases, with 8 bases between. The CDR3 DNA sequence: TGTGCCAGCAGTAGGGACCCCACAGATACGCAGTATTTT. Protein product: CASSRDPTDTQYF.

This chain joins TRBV5-1 and TRBJ2-1; D call uncertain. The ends were cut back, 1 base at V and 1 base at J, with 15 bases in the middle. CDR1 and CDR2 (germline): SGHRS, YFSETQ. The CDR3 sequence is 17 residues long. As DNA, the CDR3 is TGCGCCAGCAGCTTGCCCGGCCGGCCTATGTCCTACAATGAGCAGTTCTTC. Amino acid sequence: CASSLPGRPMSYNEQFF.

The chain carries TRBV6-5 and TRBJ1-2; a weak D match, TRBD1 (6 bases). The CDR3 is 14 residues long. Trimming removed 4 bases at V and 4 bases at J, with 13 bases between. Germline V gives CDR1 MNHEY, CDR2 SVGAGI. In nucleotides, the CDR3 is TGTGCCAGCAGTTCCCAGGGGTCTGGCTATGGCTACACCTTC. It translates to CASSSQGSGYGYTF.

This clonotype turned up a few times. The chain carries TRBV29-1 and TRBJ1-3; 7 bases line up with TRBD1. The germline CDR1 and CDR2 sequences are SQVTM and ANQGSEA. This CDR3 contains 20 residues. The V and J ends lost 0 bases and 0 bases, in that order; junction bases with no gene match: 17. The CDR3 loop reads CSVEDLGVMSRGSSGNTIYF. The DNA of the CDR3 is TGCAGCGTTGAAGATCTTGGGGTAATGAGCAGGGGGTCCTCTGGAAACACCATATATTTT. The whole variable domain, remainder taken from reference TRBV29-1 and TRBJ1-3, is SAVISQKPSRDICQRGTSLTIQCQVDSQVTMMFWYRQQPGQSLTLIATANQGSEATYESGFVIDKFPISRPNLTFSTLTVSNMSPEDSSIYLCSVEDLGVMSRGSSGNTIYFGEGSWLTVV.